This T cell receptor beta chain was retrieved from a study of molecular identifiers for immune sequencing clone quantification. Study-wide findings and caveats: Clones that exceeded 20 RNA copies held over 98% of effector molecules, yet under 1% in naive cells.

Naive CD8 libraries were made from about 20,000 to 1,000,000 sorted cells, and they used 10%, 30% or 50% RNA. A CD8+CD4-CCR7+CD45RA+ phenotype served as the sorting definition for naive CD8 T cells. Listed TCR primers and previously described methods were used for bulk TCR libraries. TCRdb analysed the PCR reads with MiXCR anew, one entry per CDR3 protein. The sample shows about 640,000 distinct CDR3 sequences, approximately 20% of them seen only once. CDR1 and CDR2 (germline): SGHNT, YYREEE (reference sequence). The V and J ends lost 3 bases and 4 bases, in that order; junction bases with no gene match: 4. The CDR3 length is 15 residues. Comment on this clonotype: Its antigen is currently unknown.

The rearrangement links TRBV5-4 to TRBJ2-7, with 13 positions matching TRBD2. Material for sequencing was naive CD8+ T cells from blood, with Jurkat cell RNA spiked in. Indicated subset: FACS-sorted CD8+CD4-CCR7+CD45RA+ naive T cells. The receptor was derived from a human donor in good health. Some libraries in this study had Jurkat cell RNA spiked in. CDR3 DNA: TGTGCCAGCAGCTGGAGGACTAGCGGGAGTTACGAGCAGTACTTC. Amino acid sequence: CASSWRTSGSYEQYF.